This passage covers 21 T cell receptor beta chains from one sample sequenced in a study of early T cells in non-severe SARS-CoV-2 infection. TCRdb re-analysed the 5' RACE reads in MiXCR, keeping a single row per CDR3 protein. The top ten clones hold 7.6% of a sample with about 72,000 distinct CDR3 sequences, over 9.5% of them seen once. The sample in question was whole blood, obtained at baseline. These receptors were taken from an adult who was a healthcare worker with PCR-confirmed SARS-CoV-2 infection or an uninfected control (not recorded which).

This clonotype was recorded at least ten times. The CDR3 coding sequence is TGTGCCAGCAGGGAGCAGGCCTACGAGCAGTACTTC. Translation gives CASREQAYEQYF. The rearrangement uses TRBV12-3 or TRBV12-4 and TRBJ2-7, with unresolved D. The CDR3 runs to 12 residues. Trimming stripped 6 bases from V and 2 bases from J, with 8 bases between.

V usage is TRBV5-1 and J usage is TRBJ1-3; D is ambiguous. Trimming removed 4 bases at V and 0 bases at J, with 8 bases between. CDR1 is SGHRS and CDR2 is YFSETQ in the germline V gene. The CDR3 is 14 residues long. In DNA, the CDR3 is TGCGCCAGCAGCATGGAGTACTCTGGAAACACCATATATTTT. Its protein product is CASSMEYSGNTIYF. The whole variable domain, remainder taken from reference TRBV5-1 and TRBJ1-3, is KAGVTQTPRYLIKTRGQQVTLSCSPISGHRSVSWYQQTPGQGLQFLFEYFSETQRNKGNFPGRFSGRQFSNSRSEMNVSTLELGDSALYLCASSMEYSGNTIYFGEGSWLTVV.

In its sample, this clonotype was seen a few times. The CDR3, as DNA: TGCGCCAGCAGCTTAGCGGTCATGAACACTGAAGCTTTCTTT. Protein sequence: CASSLAVMNTEAFF. This chain connects TRBV5-1 to TRBJ1-1; no firm D call. In germline, CDR1 is SGHRS, CDR2 YFSETQ. Trimming took 2 bases from V and 0 from J, leaving 8 bases between them. CDR3 size: 14 residues. Filled out from reference TRBV5-1 and TRBJ1-1, the complete variable domain reads KAGVTQTPRYLIKTRGQQVTLSCSPISGHRSVSWYQQTPGQGLQFLFEYFSETQRNKGNFPGRFSGRQFSNSRSEMNVSTLELGDSALYLCASSLAVMNTEAFFGQGTRLTVV.

This clonotype was counted a single time. CDR3 DNA: TGTGCCAGCAGCTGGCTAGCGGGAAAAAATGAGCAGTTCTTC. This translates into CASSWLAGKNEQFF. V is TRBV11-3 and J is TRBJ2-1; 9 bases line up with TRBD2. The junction had 5 bases not matched to a gene; V was cut back by 4 bases and J by 7 bases. Germline V gene data show CDR1 as SGHNT and CDR2 as YENEEA. This CDR3 contains 14 residues.

CDR3 in amino acids: CASRGGDFGNTIYF. CDR3 coding DNA: TGTGCCAGCAGAGGAGGGGACTTCGGAAACACCATATATTTT. The chain carries TRBV7-9 and TRBJ1-3; the D gene is possibly TRBD1 (5 bases). V lost 6 bases, J lost 4 bases, and 13 bases lay in between. CDR3 length equals 14 residues. Looked up from germline, CDR1 is SEHNR and CDR2 is FQNEAQ (reference sequence).

This clonotype was seen a few times. This chain uses TRBV24-1 with TRBJ2-4; D unclear. In germline, CDR1 is KGHDR, CDR2 SFDVKD. The CDR3 length is 15 residues. Trimming removed 5 bases at V and 2 bases at J, with 12 bases between. CDR3 sequence (DNA): TGTGCCACCAGTGCCGCGGTAGGCACCAAAAACATTCAGTACTTC. It translates to CATSAAVGTKNIQYF.

The V call is TRBV6-2 or TRBV6-3, the J call TRBJ2-1; TRBD1 matches at 9 bases. Trimming at V came to 8 bases and at J to 5 bases, leaving 10 bases not matched to a gene. The germline CDR1 and CDR2 sequences are MNHEY and SVGEGT. The CDR3 length is 15 residues. CDR3 nucleotides: TGTGCCAGCCTAATTCAGACAGGGGGACACAATGAGCAGTTCTTC. Residues: CASLIQTGGHNEQFF.

This clonotype was counted many times. The chain carries TRBV3-1 and TRBJ1-2, with D possibly matching TRBD1 (5 bases). This CDR3 has 14 residues. The V gene's germline CDR1 is LGHDT and CDR2 YNNKEL (reference sequence). V lost 1 base and J lost 4, with 10 bases in between. CDR3 DNA: TGTGCCAGCAGCCAAGCCACCGGGACCTATGGCTACACCTTC. Translated: CASSQATGTYGYTF.

Ten or more counts support this clonotype. The CDR3 sequence is CAISARLAGTEAFF. The CDR3 DNA follows: TGTGCCATCAGTGCTCGTTTGGCGGGGACTGAAGCTTTCTTT. This chain links TRBV10-3 with TRBJ1-1; D unclear. CDR3 size: 14 residues. The V gene lost 4 bases and the J gene lost 5 bases, with 14 bases spanning the gap. CDR1 is ENHRY, CDR2 SYGVKD, per germline.

The genes are TRBV30 and TRBJ2-5; a possible D gene is TRBD1 (5 bases). Looked up from germline, CDR1 is GTSNPN and CDR2 is SVGIG (reference sequence). The CDR3 runs to 14 residues. V lost 0 bases and J 2 bases, leaving 10 bases between the germline ends. CDR3 region: CAWSVQSGQETQYF. CDR3 in DNA: TGTGCCTGGAGTGTACAGTCAGGGCAAGAGACCCAGTACTTC.

A remark on this clonotype: The junction shows a germline mismatch at one end, possibly a read error. The V gene is TRBV6-2 or TRBV6-3, the J gene TRBJ1-6; possibly TRBD1 for D (5 bases). The CDR3 has 15 residues. Germline V gene lookup returns CDR1 MNHEY and CDR2 SVGEGT. CDR3 bases: TGTGCCAGCAGTCTTGACAGAGGAGTACATTCACCCCTCCATTTT. This encodes CASSLDRGVHSPLHF.

This clonotype was seen a handful of times. The chain joins TRBV6-6 to TRBJ2-3; TRBD2 matches 11 bases. The CDR3 totals 15 residues. Looked up from germline, CDR1 is MNHNY and CDR2 is SVGAGI (reference sequence). V was clipped by 6 bases and J by 7 bases; unmatched bases: 9. In nucleotides, the CDR3 is TGTGCCAGCAGCCGAGTAGCGGGGGGGCTGAATACGCAGTATTTT. It yields the protein CASSRVAGGLNTQYF.

This clonotype was counted many times. The V and J genes are TRBV2 and TRBJ2-2; perhaps TRBD1 as D (6 bases). Trimming left V 6 bases short and J 1 base short, with 9 bases between. CDR1 and CDR2 from the germline V gene are SNHLY and FYNNEI. The CDR3 is 14 residues long. CDR3 DNA: TGTGCCAGCAGGCAGGGGATGAACACCGGGGAGCTGTTTTTT. Its protein product is CASRQGMNTGELFF.

This clonotype has more than one count but fewer than ten. V gene TRBV12-3 or TRBV12-4 combines with J gene TRBJ1-6, with 10 positions matching TRBD1. This CDR3 contains 14 residues. V shed 7 bases and J 10 bases; nucleotides not matched to a gene: 7. The CDR3 region has the DNA TGTGCCAGCACCCCAGGGACAGGGGTATCACCCCTCCACTTT. The encoded protein is CASTPGTGVSPLHF.

In its sample, this clonotype was seen many times. V is TRBV10-3 and J is TRBJ2-7; 7 nucleotides agree with TRBD1. V lost 0 bases, J lost 0 bases, and 5 bases stayed unmatched. Germline V gives CDR1 ENHRY, CDR2 SYGVKD. The CDR3 covers 16 residues. The CDR3 nucleotides are TGTGCCATCAGTGAGTCGGACAGGCGGAGCTCCTACGAGCAGTACTTC. As protein: CAISESDRRSSYEQYF.

This clonotype was detected ten times or more. The chain employs TRBV27 and TRBJ2-7, with a possible D match to TRBD1 (6 bases). Germline V gene sequence: CDR1 MNHEY, CDR2 SMNVEV (reference sequence). V shed 2 bases and J shed 3 bases, with 8 bases lying between them. There are 13 residues in the CDR3. CDR3 protein: CASSLAQGYEQYF. CDR3 nucleotides: TGTGCCAGCAGTTTAGCACAGGGCTACGAGCAGTACTTC.

The J gene is TRBJ2-3, the V gene TRBV20-1, with D hard to call. CDR3 size: 11 residues. The V gene's germline CDR1 is DFQATT and CDR2 SNEGSKA (reference sequence). V lost 5 bases, J lost 5 bases, and 8 bases lay in between. CDR3 bases: TGCAGTGCTCCCCGCAGAGATACGCAGTATTTT. This codes for CSAPRRDTQYF.

The V gene is TRBV7-9, the J gene TRBJ2-5, with D unresolved. The germline V gene has CDR1 SEHNR and CDR2 FQNEAQ (reference sequence). Trimming removed 3 bases at V and 4 bases at J, with 12 bases between. This CDR3 has 14 residues. The CDR3 region is CASSFDVGRETQYF. The CDR3, as DNA: TGTGCCAGCAGCTTCGATGTAGGGCGAGAGACCCAGTACTTC.

The chain links TRBV5-1 to TRBJ2-2; D remains unclear. Per the germline V gene, CDR1 is SGHRS and CDR2 is YFSETQ. The V and J ends lost 0 bases and 0 bases respectively, with 12 bases between them. The CDR3 has 17 amino acids. The chain's CDR3 is CASSLGELYTNTGELFF. The CDR3, as DNA: TGCGCCAGCAGCTTGGGGGAACTCTATACGAACACCGGGGAGCTGTTTTTT.

This clonotype was observed a few times. This sequence joins TRBV19 and TRBJ2-3; a weak D match, TRBD2 (6 bases). Germline V lookup: CDR1 LNHDA, CDR2 SQIVND (reference sequence). The V end lost 0 bases, the J end lost 4 bases, and 11 bases lay between the germline ends. This CDR3 is 15 amino acids long. DNA for the CDR3: TGTGCCAGTAGTATAGATGGAGGGGCCGCAGATACGCAGTATTTT. Protein product: CASSIDGGAADTQYF.

This chain connects TRBV7-9 to TRBJ1-4; weak D call: TRBD1 (5 bases). The germline V gene encodes CDR1 SEHNR and CDR2 FQNEAQ (reference sequence). The CDR3 length is 12 residues. V gave up 8 bases and J gave up 8 bases, with 12 bases separating them. The CDR3 here is CASGTVSEKLFF. CDR3 nucleotides: TGTGCCAGCGGGACGGTCTCGGAAAAACTGTTTTTT.